This is a list of T cell receptor beta chains from one sample in a study of neurological immune-mediated disorders. TCRdb used MiXCR to reprocess the 5' RACE reads, holding one entry per CDR3 protein. The sample lists tens of thousands of distinct CDR3 sequences; 3% to 4.5% were seen once. The sample was CD4+ T cells from blood. The origin of the receptors is a woman between 40 and 55 years old with multiple sclerosis. The CDR3 runs from the conserved cysteine through the conserved F or W. A D gene is named only where the DNA matches it firmly. A clone size is listed for some rows: how often the clone was seen (once, few, many), or a class if it is expanded.

V gene: TRBV5-8
J gene: TRBJ1-1
clone size: many
D gene: -
CDR3 DNA: TGTGCCAGCAGCTTGGCGGGAAGTTCAGAGGTGAACACTGAAGCTTTCTTT
CDR3 protein: CASSLAGSSEVNTEAFF

V gene: TRBV6-1
J gene: TRBJ2-1
clone size: many
D gene: -
CDR3 DNA: TGTGCCAGCAGTAAGCGCGGGGTTTCCTCCTACAATGAGCAGTTCTTC
CDR3 protein: CASSKRGVSSYNEQFF

V gene: TRBV20-1
J gene: TRBJ1-1
clone size: -
D gene: TRBD1
CDR3 DNA: TGCAGTGCCTCGGGACAGGCTGAAGCTTTCTTT
CDR3 protein: CSASGQAEAFF

V gene: TRBV6-6
J gene: TRBJ1-5
clone size: few
D gene: TRBD1
CDR3 DNA: TGTGCCAGCAGCCTGGACAGGGGAAGACATCAGCCCCAGCATTTT
CDR3 protein: CASSLDRGRHQPQHF

V gene: TRBV5-1
J gene: TRBJ2-2
clone size: many
D gene: -
CDR3 DNA: TGCGCCAGCAGCCCCGGGCCCACGAACACCGGGGAGCTGTTTTTT
CDR3 protein: CASSPGPTNTGELFF

V gene: TRBV9
J gene: TRBJ2-5
clone size: many
D gene: TRBD1
CDR3 DNA: TGTGCCAGCAGCGTAGTACAGGGGGGCCAAGAGACCCAGTACTTC
CDR3 protein: CASSVVQGGQETQYF

V gene: TRBV29-1
J gene: TRBJ1-3
clone size: many
D gene: -
CDR3 DNA: TGCAGCGTTGAAGACCCCGGGCTCGGAAACACCATATATTTT
CDR3 protein: CSVEDPGLGNTIYF

V gene: TRBV6-5
J gene: TRBJ2-1
clone size: many
D gene: TRBD1
CDR3 DNA: TGTGCCAGCAGTTCCGGGACAGGGAGGAGGGGGGGGACCAATGAGCAGTTCTTC
CDR3 protein: CASSSGTGRRGGTNEQFF

V gene: TRBV10-3
J gene: TRBJ1-5
clone size: many
D gene: -
CDR3 DNA: TGTGCCATCAGTGAGTCGAGCCTTAGCAATCAGCCCCAGCATTTT
CDR3 protein: CAISESSLSNQPQHF

V gene: TRBV6-2/TRBV6-3
J gene: TRBJ2-7
clone size: many
D gene: -
CDR3 DNA: TGTGCCAGCAGCAAAGGGGGTACAGGGAACCCCTACGAGCAGTACTTC
CDR3 protein: CASSKGGTGNPYEQYF

V gene: TRBV6-2/TRBV6-3
J gene: TRBJ2-1
clone size: many
D gene: -
CDR3 DNA: TGTGCCAGCAGTTACTTTCGAGTGGGCTCCTACAATGAGCAGTTCTTC
CDR3 protein: CASSYFRVGSYNEQFF

V gene: TRBV7-2
J gene: TRBJ2-5
clone size: -
D gene: -
CDR3 DNA: TGTGCCAGCAGCTTATCCCCCCAGGAGACCCAGTACTTC
CDR3 protein: CASSLSPQETQYF

V gene: TRBV7-7
J gene: TRBJ2-3
clone size: few
D gene: -
CDR3 DNA: TGTGCCAGCAGCTCCTCCCGCGGCCCAGATACGCAGTATTTT
CDR3 protein: CASSSSRGPDTQYF

V gene: TRBV12-3/TRBV12-4
J gene: TRBJ1-5
clone size: many
D gene: TRBD1
CDR3 DNA: TGTGCCAGCAGATCCGGGACAGGGGACAATCAGCCCCAGCATTTT
CDR3 protein: CASRSGTGDNQPQHF

V gene: TRBV9
J gene: TRBJ2-1
clone size: many
D gene: TRBD2
CDR3 DNA: TGTGCCAGCAGCCCCGGGGGGGGGACATACAATGAGCAGTTCTTC
CDR3 protein: CASSPGGGTYNEQFF

V gene: TRBV4-2
J gene: TRBJ1-3
clone size: many
D gene: -
CDR3 DNA: TGTGCCAGCAGCCAAGATCGGGGGAGCACCATATATTTT
CDR3 protein: CASSQDRGSTIYF

V gene: TRBV5-1
J gene: TRBJ1-4
clone size: many
D gene: TRBD1
CDR3 DNA: TGCGCCAGCAGCGAACAGGGGAGAGAAAAACTGTTTTTT
CDR3 protein: CASSEQGREKLFF

V gene: TRBV5-1
J gene: TRBJ2-1
clone size: -
D gene: -
CDR3 DNA: TGCGCCAGCAGCTTGATGGGGGCCTACTACAATGAGCAGTTCTTC
CDR3 protein: CASSLMGAYYNEQFF

V gene: TRBV5-1
J gene: TRBJ2-7
clone size: many
D gene: -
CDR3 DNA: TGCGCCAGCAGCACGGGACCCTCTGGCGAGCAGTACTTC
CDR3 protein: CASSTGPSGEQYF

V gene: TRBV3-1
J gene: TRBJ2-7
clone size: many
D gene: -
CDR3 DNA: TGTGCCAGCAGCTCGCGAACCGGCGAGCAGTACTTC
CDR3 protein: CASSSRTGEQYF

V gene: TRBV10-2
J gene: TRBJ2-3
clone size: many
D gene: TRBD1
CDR3 DNA: TGCGCCAGCAGTGATGATGGGGAACAGGGGGATAACACAGATACGCAGTATTTT
CDR3 protein: CASSDDGEQGDNTDTQYF

V gene: TRBV20-1
J gene: TRBJ2-2
clone size: many
D gene: -
CDR3 DNA: TGCAGTGCTAGAGATGCCAGGGCCGGCAACACCGGGGAGCTGTTTTTT
CDR3 protein: CSARDARAGNTGELFF

V gene: TRBV29-1
J gene: TRBJ2-1
clone size: many
D gene: TRBD2
CDR3 DNA: TGCAGCGTTGATGGACCTGGGCGGGGGGCGTACAATGAGCAGTTCTTC
CDR3 protein: CSVDGPGRGAYNEQFF

V gene: TRBV5-1
J gene: TRBJ1-4
clone size: many
D gene: TRBD1
CDR3 DNA: TGCGCCAGCAGCCCGGACAGGGTTAATGAAAAACTGTTTTTT
CDR3 protein: CASSPDRVNEKLFF

V gene: TRBV3-1
J gene: TRBJ2-3
clone size: many
D gene: -
CDR3 DNA: TGTGCCAGCAGCCAAGGACACCACACAGATACGCAGTATTTT
CDR3 protein: CASSQGHHTDTQYF

V gene: TRBV24-1
J gene: TRBJ2-1
clone size: many
D gene: -
CDR3 DNA: TGTGCCACCAGTGTTAAGGGCAGGGGCAATGAGCAGTTCTTC
CDR3 protein: CATSVKGRGNEQFF

V gene: TRBV5-1
J gene: TRBJ2-7
clone size: many
D gene: -
CDR3 DNA: TGCGCCAGCAGAAGGGGCAGCTACGAGCAGTACTTC
CDR3 protein: CASRRGSYEQYF

V gene: TRBV10-2
J gene: TRBJ2-7
clone size: many
D gene: -
CDR3 DNA: TGCGCCAGCAGTGTCGAAATTGGGGGGTACGAGCAGTACTTC
CDR3 protein: CASSVEIGGYEQYF

V gene: TRBV5-1
J gene: TRBJ1-1
clone size: -
D gene: TRBD1
CDR3 DNA: TGCGCCAGCAGCTCTACCCGGGACAGGTTAGAAGCTTTCTTT
CDR3 protein: CASSSTRDRLEAFF

V gene: TRBV11-2
J gene: TRBJ1-6
clone size: -
D gene: -
CDR3 DNA: TGTGCCAGCAGTACCGGGACCGTTGATTCACCCCTCCACTTT
CDR3 protein: CASSTGTVDSPLHF

V gene: TRBV5-1
J gene: TRBJ2-4
clone size: many
D gene: TRBD2
CDR3 DNA: TGCGCCAGCAGCAATAGCGGGGGGTTTGAGAACATTCAGTACTTC
CDR3 protein: CASSNSGGFENIQYF

V gene: TRBV6-6
J gene: TRBJ1-3
clone size: many
D gene: -
CDR3 DNA: TGTGCCAGCAGTTACGCCGGGGGGGGAATGGAAGGAAACACCATATATTTT
CDR3 protein: CASSYAGGGMEGNTIYF

V gene: TRBV4-1
J gene: TRBJ2-7
clone size: many
D gene: -
CDR3 DNA: TGCGCCAGCAGCCCGCTAGGCGGGGGCCGACCCTACGAGCAGTACTTC
CDR3 protein: CASSPLGGGRPYEQYF

V gene: TRBV5-1
J gene: TRBJ1-1
clone size: many
D gene: TRBD1
CDR3 DNA: TGCGCCAGCAGCTTAGGGACAGGGAGCACTGAAGCTTTCTTT
CDR3 protein: CASSLGTGSTEAFF

V gene: TRBV29-1
J gene: TRBJ1-2
clone size: many
D gene: TRBD1
CDR3 DNA: TGCAGCGTTGAAGACCCACTCACAGGGGGCCCATATGGCTACACCTTC
CDR3 protein: CSVEDPLTGGPYGYTF

V gene: TRBV3-1
J gene: TRBJ2-2
clone size: -
D gene: -
CDR3 DNA: TGTGCCAGCAGCCACCCGGGACCCCTTGGGGAGCTGTTTTTT
CDR3 protein: CASSHPGPLGELFF

V gene: TRBV3-1
J gene: TRBJ2-1
clone size: many
D gene: -
CDR3 DNA: TGTGCCAGCAGCCAAGGGTTGGACAGACCGCAGTTCTTC
CDR3 protein: CASSQGLDRPQFF

V gene: TRBV20-1
J gene: TRBJ1-1
clone size: many
D gene: -
CDR3 DNA: TGCAGTGCTAGAGATTCGAGGGGGAACACTGAAGCTTTCTTT
CDR3 protein: CSARDSRGNTEAFF

V gene: TRBV5-6
J gene: TRBJ1-5
clone size: many
D gene: TRBD1
CDR3 DNA: TGTGCCAGCAGCTTGCTAACAGGGGCGCAGCCCCAGCATTTT
CDR3 protein: CASSLLTGAQPQHF

V gene: TRBV5-1
J gene: TRBJ2-7
clone size: many
D gene: -
CDR3 DNA: TGCGCCAGCAGCTTAACAGGGAACAACGAGCAGTACTTC
CDR3 protein: CASSLTGNNEQYF

V gene: TRBV7-2
J gene: TRBJ2-1
clone size: many
D gene: TRBD1
CDR3 DNA: TGTGCCAGCAGCCCGAGGACAGGGAGCTCCTACAATGAGCAGTTCTTC
CDR3 protein: CASSPRTGSSYNEQFF

V gene: TRBV20-1
J gene: TRBJ2-5
clone size: many
D gene: TRBD2
CDR3 DNA: TGCAGTGCTAGACCGGGACTAGCGGGGGGACGGGAGACCCAGTACTTC
CDR3 protein: CSARPGLAGGRETQYF

V gene: TRBV5-1
J gene: TRBJ1-1
clone size: many
D gene: -
CDR3 DNA: TGCGCCAGCAGCTTCGGGGCAGAAGGGACTGAAGCTTTCTTT
CDR3 protein: CASSFGAEGTEAFF

V gene: TRBV18
J gene: TRBJ2-1
clone size: many
D gene: TRBD2
CDR3 DNA: TGTGCCAGCTCACCTCGTATCGGCGGGGGGGCCAATGAGCAGTTCTTC
CDR3 protein: CASSPRIGGGANEQFF

V gene: TRBV5-1
J gene: TRBJ2-7
clone size: many
D gene: -
CDR3 DNA: TGCGCCAGCAGCCCGGACCACGACTCCTACGAGCAGTACTTC
CDR3 protein: CASSPDHDSYEQYF

V gene: TRBV6-5
J gene: TRBJ2-1
clone size: many
D gene: TRBD2
CDR3 DNA: TGTGCCAGCAGTTTTGGGTTAGCGGGGAACAATGAGCAGTTCTTC
CDR3 protein: CASSFGLAGNNEQFF